The clone carrying this T cell receptor beta chain appeared many times. This record comes from a study of T cells in Graves' hyperthyroidism and ophthalmopathy. Regions amplified from RNA transcripts were the TCR beta CDR3 regions. With the HTBI primer set, the TCR CDR3 went through a first round of RT-PCR. In TCRdb, the multiplex PCR reads were re-called with MiXCR into one record per CDR3 protein. The data show around 560,000 distinct CDR3 sequences, 16% seen once. Each 10 ml fresh peripheral blood draw supplied the PBMCs. Trimming shortened V by 8 bases and J by 2 bases, and 19 bases separated the two germline ends. The CDR3 consists of 16 residues.

The source is a woman under 30 with Graves' hyperthyroidism. The genes are TRBV12-3 or TRBV12-4 and TRBJ1-5; a possible D gene is TRBD1 (6 bases). The sample comprised blood. CDR3 in DNA: TGTGCCAGCTCCGAGGCCGGACAGTCGGGCAATCAGCCCCAGCATTTT. Amino acid sequence: CASSEAGQSGNQPQHF.